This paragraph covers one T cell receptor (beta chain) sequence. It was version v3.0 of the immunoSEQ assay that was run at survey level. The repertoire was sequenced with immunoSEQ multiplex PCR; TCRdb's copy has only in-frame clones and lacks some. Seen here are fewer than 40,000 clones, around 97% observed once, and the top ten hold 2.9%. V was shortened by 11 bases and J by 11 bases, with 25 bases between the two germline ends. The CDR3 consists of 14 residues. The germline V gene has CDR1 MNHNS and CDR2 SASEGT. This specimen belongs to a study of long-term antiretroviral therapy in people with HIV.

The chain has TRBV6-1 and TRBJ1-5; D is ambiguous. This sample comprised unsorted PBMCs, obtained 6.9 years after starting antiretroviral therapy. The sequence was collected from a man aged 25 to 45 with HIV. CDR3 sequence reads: CAVSMAESMVSQHF. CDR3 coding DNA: TGTGCCGTCAGTATGGCCGAATCGATGGTGTCCCAGCATTTT.